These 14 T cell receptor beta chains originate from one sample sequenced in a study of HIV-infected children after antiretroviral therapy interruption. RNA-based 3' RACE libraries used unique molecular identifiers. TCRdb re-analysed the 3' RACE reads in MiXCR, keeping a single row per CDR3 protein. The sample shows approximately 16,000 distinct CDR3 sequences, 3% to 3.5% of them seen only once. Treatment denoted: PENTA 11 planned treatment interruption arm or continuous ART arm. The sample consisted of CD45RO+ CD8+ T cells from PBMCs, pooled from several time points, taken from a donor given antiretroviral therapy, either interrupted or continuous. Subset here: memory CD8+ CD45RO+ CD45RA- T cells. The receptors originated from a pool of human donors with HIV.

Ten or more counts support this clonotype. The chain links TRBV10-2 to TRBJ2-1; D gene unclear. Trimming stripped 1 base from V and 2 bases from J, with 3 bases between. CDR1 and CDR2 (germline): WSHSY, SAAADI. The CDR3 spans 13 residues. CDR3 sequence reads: CASSEFAYNEQFF. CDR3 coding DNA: TGCGCCAGCAGTGAGTTCGCCTACAATGAGCAGTTCTTC.

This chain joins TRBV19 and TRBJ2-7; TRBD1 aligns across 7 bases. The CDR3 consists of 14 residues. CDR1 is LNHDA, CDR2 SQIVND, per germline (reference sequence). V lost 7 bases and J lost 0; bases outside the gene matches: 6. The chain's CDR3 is CASTRQGDSYEQYF. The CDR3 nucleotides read TGTGCCAGTACCCGACAGGGCGACTCCTACGAGCAGTACTTC.

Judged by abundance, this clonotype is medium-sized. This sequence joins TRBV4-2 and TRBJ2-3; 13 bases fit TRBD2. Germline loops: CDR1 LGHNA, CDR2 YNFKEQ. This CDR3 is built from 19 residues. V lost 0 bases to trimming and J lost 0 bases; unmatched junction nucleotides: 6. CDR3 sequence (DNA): TGTGCCAGCAGCCAAGAAGGACTAGCGGGGGACCCTAGCACAGATACGCAGTATTTT. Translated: CASSQEGLAGDPSTDTQYF.

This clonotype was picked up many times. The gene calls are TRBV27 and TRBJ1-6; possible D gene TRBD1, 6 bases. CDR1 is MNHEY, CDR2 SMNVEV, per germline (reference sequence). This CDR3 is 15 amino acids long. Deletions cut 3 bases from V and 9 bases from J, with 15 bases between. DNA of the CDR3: TGTGCCAGCAGTTTCGGGGTGCTCAGGGGTTCACCCCTCCACTTT. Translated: CASSFGVLRGSPLHF.

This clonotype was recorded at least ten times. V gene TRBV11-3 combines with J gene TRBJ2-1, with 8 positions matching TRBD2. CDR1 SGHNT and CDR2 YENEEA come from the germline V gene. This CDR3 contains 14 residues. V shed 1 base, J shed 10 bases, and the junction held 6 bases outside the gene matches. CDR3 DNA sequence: TGTGCCAGCAGCTTAGCGGGAGGGCCAACCGAGCAGTTCTTC. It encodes CASSLAGGPTEQFF.

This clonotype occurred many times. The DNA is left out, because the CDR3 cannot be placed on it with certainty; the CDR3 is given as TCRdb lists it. The CDR3: CISVSEAWGGARASNTGELFF. V gene TRBV7-5 combines with J gene TRBJ2-2; TRBD1 is taken as the D call from the table, unchecked against the DNA. TRBV7-5 is classified as a pseudogene. A total of 21 residues make up the CDR3, ends included.

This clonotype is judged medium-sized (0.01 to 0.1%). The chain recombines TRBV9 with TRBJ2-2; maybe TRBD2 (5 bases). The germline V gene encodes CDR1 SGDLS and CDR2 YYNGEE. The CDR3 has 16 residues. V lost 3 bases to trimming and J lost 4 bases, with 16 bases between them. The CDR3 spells CASSASAGRRTGELFF. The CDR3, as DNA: TGTGCCAGCAGCGCCTCCGCGGGCAGGCGCACCGGGGAGCTGTTTTTT.

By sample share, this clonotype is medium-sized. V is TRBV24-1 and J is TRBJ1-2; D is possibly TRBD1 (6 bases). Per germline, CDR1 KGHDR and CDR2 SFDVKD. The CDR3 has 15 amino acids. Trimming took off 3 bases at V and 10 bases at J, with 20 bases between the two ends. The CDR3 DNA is TGTGCCACCAGTGATCCGGACAGCGGTCCTGATGACTACACCTTC. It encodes CATSDPDSGPDDYTF.

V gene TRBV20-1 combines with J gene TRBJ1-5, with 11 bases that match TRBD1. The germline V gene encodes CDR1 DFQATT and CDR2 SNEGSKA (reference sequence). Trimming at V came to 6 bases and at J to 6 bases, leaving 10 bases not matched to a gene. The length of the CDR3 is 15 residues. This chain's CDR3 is CSALNWTGGSQPQHF. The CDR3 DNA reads TGCAGTGCCCTTAACTGGACAGGGGGCAGTCAGCCCCAGCATTTT.

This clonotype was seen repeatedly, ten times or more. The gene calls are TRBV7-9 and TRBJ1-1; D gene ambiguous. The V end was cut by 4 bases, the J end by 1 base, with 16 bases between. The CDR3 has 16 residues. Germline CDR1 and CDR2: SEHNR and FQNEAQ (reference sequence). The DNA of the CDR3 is TGTGCCAGCAGCTCAACCTTCGACCCTCCGAACACTGAAGCTTTCTTT. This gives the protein CASSSTFDPPNTEAFF.

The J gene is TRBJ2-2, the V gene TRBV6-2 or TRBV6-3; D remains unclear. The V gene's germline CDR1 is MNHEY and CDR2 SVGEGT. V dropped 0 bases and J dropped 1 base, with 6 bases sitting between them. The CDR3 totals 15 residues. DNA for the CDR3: TGTGCCAGCAGTTACTCAGGGCTGAACACCGGGGAGCTGTTTTTT. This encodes CASSYSGLNTGELFF.

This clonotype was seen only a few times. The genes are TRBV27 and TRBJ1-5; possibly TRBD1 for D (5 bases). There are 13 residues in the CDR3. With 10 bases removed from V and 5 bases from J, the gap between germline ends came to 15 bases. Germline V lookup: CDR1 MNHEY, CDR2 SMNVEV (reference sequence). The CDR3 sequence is CATRPGGDQPQHF. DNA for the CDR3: TGTGCCACTCGACCGGGGGGGGATCAGCCCCAGCATTTT.

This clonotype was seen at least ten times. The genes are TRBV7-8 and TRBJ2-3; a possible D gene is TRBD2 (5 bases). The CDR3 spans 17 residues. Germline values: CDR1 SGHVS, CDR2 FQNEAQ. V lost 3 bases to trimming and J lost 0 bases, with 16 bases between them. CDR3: CASSFHRGPSSTDTQYF. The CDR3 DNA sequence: TGTGCCAGCAGCTTTCACCGGGGTCCTTCCAGCACAGATACGCAGTATTTT.

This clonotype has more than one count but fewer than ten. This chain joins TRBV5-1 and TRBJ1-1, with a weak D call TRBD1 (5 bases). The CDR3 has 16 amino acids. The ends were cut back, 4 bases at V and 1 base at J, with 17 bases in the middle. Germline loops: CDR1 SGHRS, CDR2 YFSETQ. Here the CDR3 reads CASSQRPFRGNTEAFF. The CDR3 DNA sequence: TGCGCCAGCAGCCAAAGGCCCTTTAGGGGGAACACTGAAGCTTTCTTT.